The clone carrying this TCR beta chain was counted a few times. Via MiXCR, TCRdb re-called the RT-PCR reads, giving one row per CDR3 protein. In the table there are hundreds of thousands of distinct CDR3 sequences, 13% to 15% of which are singletons. The receptor's source is a female donor in good health, serving as a healthy control. The sequenced material came from memory CD4+ T cells from blood.

The CDR3 region has the DNA TGTGCCAGCAGCGTCCGGACCCTCCCCTACAATGAGCAGTTCTTC. Encoded protein: CASSVRTLPYNEQFF. The rearrangement links TRBV9 to TRBJ2-1; no clear D gene. Germline loops: CDR1 SGDLS, CDR2 YYNGEE. The V end lost 2 bases, the J end lost 2 bases, and 11 bases lay between the germline ends. This CDR3 spans 15 amino acids.